The 2 T cell receptor beta chains below come from one sample, sequenced in a study of blood T cell repertoires in COVID-19. Sequencing used immunoSEQ multiplex PCR; TCRdb keeps in-frame clones, though not all of them. In the table there are under 300,000 clones, around nine tenths of which are singletons. Sequencing was performed on PBMCs or T cells enriched from blood (not recorded which). Every receptor here comes from a woman aged 18 to 35 who had recovered from COVID-19.

J is TRBJ1-1 and V is TRBV5-1, with D perhaps matching TRBD1 (6 bases). Trimming removed 1 base from V and 3 bases from J, with 10 bases in between. The CDR3 spans 14 residues. Germline CDR1 is SGHRS and CDR2 is YFSETQ. The CDR3 DNA reads as TGCGCCAGCAGCTTGCAGGGGTGGGACACTGAAGCTTTCTTT. Its translation is CASSLQGWDTEAFF. The whole variable domain, remainder taken from reference TRBV5-1 and TRBJ1-1, is KAGVTQTPRYLIKTRGQQVTLSCSPISGHRSVSWYQQTPGQGLQFLFEYFSETQRNKGNFPGRFSGRQFSNSRSEMNVSTLELGDSALYLCASSLQGWDTEAFFGQGTRLTVV.

The rearrangement joins TRBV13 to TRBJ1-4, with TRBD1 matching over 7 bases. CDR1 is PRHDT, CDR2 FYEKMQ, per germline (reference sequence). V was pared by 4 bases and J by 0 bases, with 8 bases of the junction left unmatched. The CDR3 totals 17 residues. The chain's CDR3 is CASSSRTGTATNEKLFF. In DNA form, the CDR3 reads TGTGCCAGCAGCTCTCGGACAGGTACAGCAACTAATGAAAAACTGTTTTTT.